Listed below are T cell receptor beta chains from one sample, sequenced in a study of T cells in Graves' hyperthyroidism and ophthalmopathy. TCRdb re-called the multiplex PCR reads through MiXCR, storing one row per CDR3 protein. This table has hundreds of thousands of distinct CDR3 sequences, about 14% appearing once. The sequenced sample was blood. The source is a woman between 45 and 65 years old with Graves' ophthalmopathy. Each CDR3 is given with its conserved first and last residue. The D gene is left open where the match is weak. Not all rows give a size; the values are once, few, many and, for expanded clones, a class.

CDR3 protein,CDR3 DNA,J gene,clone size,D gene,V gene
CASSLSSGRYYGYTF,TGTGCCAGCAGTTTAAGTTCAGGGAGATACTATGGCTACACCTTC,TRBJ1-2,many,-,TRBV28
CSVRFGQGFTDTQYF,TGCAGCGTCAGATTCGGACAGGGTTTTACAGATACGCAGTATTTT,TRBJ2-3,many,TRBD1,TRBV29-1
CASSLPGILDSAFF,TGTGCCAGCAGCTTACCGGGAATTCTTGATTCAGCTTTCTTT,TRBJ1-1,many,-,TRBV7-9
CASSDRGTGVYEQYF,TGTGCCAGCAGTGACCGAGGGACAGGGGTCTACGAGCAGTACTTC,TRBJ2-7,-,TRBD1,TRBV6-2/TRBV6-3
CASRYGQTEQYF,TGTGCCAGCAGATATGGACAGACCGAGCAGTACTTC,TRBJ2-7,-,-,TRBV28
CASSYLQGARDEQYF,TGTGCCAGCAGTTACCTCCAGGGCGCACGCGACGAGCAGTACTTC,TRBJ2-7,many,-,TRBV6-2/TRBV6-3
CASSLPAAAEAFF,TGTGCCAGCAGCCTCCCGGCGGCCGCTGAAGCTTTCTTT,TRBJ1-1,few,-,TRBV14
CASSDIKTGRLYEQYF,TGTGCCAGCAGTGACATTAAGACAGGGAGACTCTACGAGCAGTACTTC,TRBJ2-7,many,TRBD1,TRBV28
CASSQDLRGSGNEQYF,TGCGCCAGCAGCCAAGACCTTCGGGGTTCGGGTAACGAGCAGTACTTC,TRBJ2-7,few,-,TRBV11-2
CASSTPKGLAVNTGELFF,TGTGCCAGCAGTACCCCGAAGGGACTAGCGGTGAACACCGGGGAGCTGTTTTTT,TRBJ2-2,many,TRBD2,TRBV12-3/TRBV12-4
CASTNRVAEAFF,TGTGCCAGCACGAACAGGGTGGCTGAAGCTTTCTTT,TRBJ1-1,many,-,TRBV28
CASRDSPNYGYTF,TGCGCCAGCCGGGACAGCCCAAACTATGGCTACACCTTC,TRBJ1-2,-,TRBD1,TRBV5-1
CASSLTGPGGTEAFF,TGTGCCAGCAGTTTAACAGGGCCGGGTGGCACTGAAGCTTTCTTT,TRBJ1-1,many,-,TRBV28
CASRDRGYEQFF,TGTGCCAGCAGGGACAGGGGCTACGAGCAGTTCTTC,TRBJ2-1,many,TRBD1,TRBV28
CASRTGLAGADTQYF,TGTGCCAGCAGGACGGGACTAGCGGGAGCAGATACGCAGTATTTT,TRBJ2-3,-,TRBD2,TRBV2
CASSSSGISYNEQFF,TGTGCCAGCAGTTCTAGCGGGATCTCCTACAATGAGCAGTTCTTC,TRBJ2-1,many,TRBD2,TRBV12-3/TRBV12-4
CASRKGQLANEQYF,TGTGCCAGCAGGAAGGGACAGTTAGCAAACGAGCAGTACTTC,TRBJ2-7,many,TRBD1,TRBV2
CASMEEPLSYEQYF,TGTGCCAGCATGGAAGAACCGTTATCCTACGAGCAGTACTTC,TRBJ2-7,many,-,TRBV7-8
CASSSLISGELFF,TGTGCCAGCAGTTCCCTAATATCCGGGGAGCTGTTTTTT,TRBJ2-2,-,-,TRBV27
CSAIALSTDTQYF,TGCAGTGCTATAGCGTTGAGCACAGATACGCAGTATTTT,TRBJ2-3,-,-,TRBV20-1
CASSLGPGGAAEQYF,TGTGCCAGCAGCTTAGGCCCGGGTGGAGCCGCGGAGCAGTACTTC,TRBJ2-7,many,-,TRBV11-3
CASSTGTTIYEQYF,TGTGCCAGCAGTACCGGGACTACGATCTACGAGCAGTACTTC,TRBJ2-7,many,TRBD2,TRBV28
CAISESVGPGHVSEAFF,TGTGCCATCAGTGAGTCGGTCGGCCCAGGGCACGTTTCTGAAGCTTTCTTT,TRBJ1-1,many,-,TRBV10-3
CASSYGLAGAVEQFF,TGTGCCAGCAGTTACGGTCTAGCGGGAGCTGTTGAGCAGTTCTTC,TRBJ2-1,-,TRBD2,TRBV6-2/TRBV6-3
CASSLSWSAGDEQYF,TGCGCCAGCAGCTTAAGTTGGAGCGCAGGGGACGAGCAGTACTTC,TRBJ2-7,-,-,TRBV5-1
CASSQGRTSGSTDTQYF,TGTGCCAGCAGCCAAGGACGGACTAGCGGAAGCACAGATACGCAGTATTTT,TRBJ2-3,many,TRBD2,TRBV3-1
CASSPQATSGRLSSYNEQFF,TGTGCCAGCAGCCCACAAGCGACTAGCGGGAGGCTGAGCTCCTACAATGAGCAGTTCTTC,TRBJ2-1,many,TRBD2,TRBV14
CASSPSGRVSYEQYF,TGTGCCAGCAGCCCTAGCGGGAGAGTATCCTACGAGCAGTACTTC,TRBJ2-7,many,TRBD2,TRBV12-3/TRBV12-4
CASSPTSTQETQYF,TGTGCCAGCAGCCCGACTAGCACCCAAGAGACCCAGTACTTC,TRBJ2-5,many,TRBD2,TRBV12-3/TRBV12-4
CASSLAGGRFTDTQYF,TGTGCCAGCAGCTTGGCAGGGGGAAGATTCACAGATACGCAGTATTTT,TRBJ2-3,few,TRBD1,TRBV5-6
CATSRGFLAGSGELFF,TGTGCCACCAGCAGAGGATTTCTAGCGGGATCCGGGGAGCTGTTTTTT,TRBJ2-2,few,TRBD2,TRBV15
CASTRHSGANVLTF,TGTGCCAGTACAAGGCACTCTGGGGCCAACGTCCTGACTTTC,TRBJ2-6,few,-,TRBV12-3/TRBV12-4
CASNPRDSISQETQYF,TGCGCCAGCAACCCCCGGGACAGTATTTCCCAAGAGACCCAGTACTTC,TRBJ2-5,many,TRBD1,TRBV10-2
CAWRVSSHEQYF,TGTGCCTGGAGGGTATCCTCCCACGAGCAGTACTTC,TRBJ2-7,many,-,TRBV30
CASSMLKGAAPGPEAFF,TGTGCCAGTAGTATGCTTAAGGGGGCGGCACCAGGCCCAGAAGCTTTCTTT,TRBJ1-1,many,TRBD1,TRBV19
CSARDPLGGLAGNEQYF,TGCAGTGCTAGAGATCCCCTCGGTGGACTAGCGGGAAACGAGCAGTACTTC,TRBJ2-7,many,TRBD2,TRBV20-1
CASATGGSNQPQHF,TGTGCCAGCGCCACGGGGGGAAGCAATCAGCCCCAGCATTTT,TRBJ1-5,few,-,TRBV7-9
CSVRTGPYEQYF,TGCAGCGTTCGGACAGGCCCCTACGAGCAGTACTTC,TRBJ2-7,many,TRBD1,TRBV29-1
CASRLDGNQPQHF,TGTGCCAGCAGGCTAGACGGGAATCAGCCCCAGCATTTT,TRBJ1-5,many,-,TRBV2
CASSPLTSGRAGENIQYF,TGTGCCAGCAGCCCCTTGACTAGCGGGAGGGCCGGGGAAAACATTCAGTACTTC,TRBJ2-4,-,TRBD2,TRBV11-3
CSGWHQETQYF,TGCAGTGGTTGGCACCAAGAGACCCAGTACTTC,TRBJ2-5,-,-,TRBV29-1
CASSQGRDPTYNEQFF,TGCGCCAGCAGCCAAGGCCGGGACCCGACCTACAATGAGCAGTTCTTC,TRBJ2-1,few,-,TRBV4-3
CASSLVGPGQGENIQYF,TGTGCCAGCAGTTTGGTTGGTCCGGGACAGGGAGAAAACATTCAGTACTTC,TRBJ2-4,many,TRBD1,TRBV12-3/TRBV12-4
CASSYGAYNQPQHF,TGTGCCAGCAGCTATGGGGCTTACAATCAGCCCCAGCATTTT,TRBJ1-5,many,-,TRBV7-2
CASSPGSQGNTGELFF,TGCGCCAGCAGCCCTGGCAGCCAGGGTAACACCGGGGAGCTGTTTTTT,TRBJ2-2,many,-,TRBV5-1
CSARDLFKGRETQYF,TGCAGTGCTAGAGATTTGTTCAAGGGCCGCGAGACCCAGTACTTC,TRBJ2-5,-,-,TRBV20-1
CAISGQGTNEKLFF,TGTGCCATCAGTGGACAGGGGACAAATGAAAAACTGTTTTTT,TRBJ1-4,many,TRBD1,TRBV10-3
CSVVVTGTGFSEAFF,TGCAGCGTTGTGGTTACCGGGACAGGGTTTTCTGAAGCTTTCTTT,TRBJ1-1,few,TRBD1,TRBV29-1
CASAQVSSYEQYF,TGTGCCAGCGCCCAGGTATCCTCCTACGAGCAGTACTTC,TRBJ2-7,many,-,TRBV6-1